Included here is one T cell receptor beta chain sequence, with context. Its matching antigen is unknown. The source of the sample is a study of blood T cells in healthy people across ages. A sample-barcoded 5' primer and a J-beta primer mix were used in a second PCR of roughly 7 to 11 cycles. TCRdb ran MiXCR on the 5' RACE reads and lists one entry per CDR3 protein. Here the sample spans hundreds of thousands of distinct CDR3 sequences, around two fifths being singletons. After removal of 4 bases from V and 0 bases from J, the junction contained 2 bases not matched to a gene. Germline-derived CDR1 and CDR2 are KGHDR and SFDVKD. This CDR3 is 17 amino acids long. The study's findings and limits: Older age coincided with a roughly linear decline in TCR beta diversity per million T cells.

The specimen sequenced was blood. The clonotype comes from an older man in good health. J is TRBJ2-1 and V is TRBV24-1, with 13 bases lining up with TRBD2. The CDR3 protein is CATSDGTSGISYNEQFF. CDR3 coding DNA: TGTGCCACCAGTGACGGGACTAGCGGGATCTCCTACAATGAGCAGTTCTTC.